This T cell receptor beta chain was captured by sequencing in a study of blood T cell repertoires in COVID-19 (dated by TCRdb to the early 2020s). Regarding the research as a whole: Collaborator samples came from the United States, Italy and Spain and covered acute and convalescent phases of COVID-19. The material from the prospective study consisted of cDNA or gDNA derived from T cells, B-cell-depleted T cells, or PBMCs. Subjects who had been exposed to COVID-19, were actively infected with it, or had recovered from it provided the deeply sampled blood TCRbeta repertoires that made up the dataset. The repertoires were released in a freely available public database meant as a resource for research on the immune response to SARS-CoV-2. The samples were drawn from the first 160 participants of the ongoing ImmuneRACE study and from over 950 subjects provided by 6 global collaborators. The sample metadata nearly always contained a de-identified subject ID, COVID-19 status, age in years and sex. HLA class I and class II types, where available, came from metadata supplied by the sample provider rather than from assay-based typing.

TCRbeta CDR3 regions were amplified from genomic DNA by means of the immunoSEQ Assay, a bias-controlled multiplex PCR. Regarding the original processing steps: Within the assay, amplification of reference gene primers was used to estimate how many nucleated cells each sample contained. To quantify the absolute abundance of each unique TCRbeta CDR3 rearrangement, sequence reads were collapsed and filtered. For each sample, productive Simpson clonality was calculated by taking the square root of Simpson's diversity index across productive rearrangements. As stored in TCRdb, this immuneACCESS dataset retains in-frame rearrangements with V and J assigned. A fraction of the clones does not appear; measured against another copy, unresolved V genes explain less than half of the discrepancy, and the remainder lacks a known reason. V and J calls and clone size are those listed in that table; D and trimming were worked out from the DNA. For this sample there are 55,000 to 80,000 clones; roughly 92% appear just once. The top ten hold roughly 6.2% of the sample.

Collaborating institutions collected whole blood in K2EDTA tubes following their own protocols. For TCRbeta analysis, collaborators shipped samples in one of three forms: frozen whole blood, isolated PBMCs, or DNA extracted from either of those sample types. The CDR3 runs 14 amino acids, cysteine and phenylalanine included. The entry retains the CDR3 DNA only, 42 bases that are in frame from base 1. CDR1 MDHEN and CDR2 SYDVKM are derived from the germline V gene. V ends up 9 bases short and J 4 bases short, with an unmatched junction base count of 9. Remarks on this clone: Its antigen is currently not known. Base qualities are not provided; no much larger clone lies one nucleotide away.

The paper as a whole reports these results and caveats: Clinical and demographic metadata were provided uncurated, with the amount varying by source and participant.

The chain links TRBV28 with TRBJ2-3, and 8 junction bases match TRBD2. Sequenced material: peripheral blood. The sequence was collected from a human donor in a cohort sampled during active COVID-19. The nucleotides are TGTGCCAGTCTCCGAGCGGGAGAGTCAGATACGCAGTATTTT. It translates as CASLRAGESDTQYF.